The T cell receptor (beta chain) under discussion was sequenced for a study of long-term antiretroviral therapy in people with HIV. Study-wide results and limits: Older ART regimens may have been in use when blood was drawn between the mid-2000s and the late 2010s.

Turning to this clone: As yet, its antigen is unknown.

Trimming removed 3 bases from V and 8 bases from J, with 17 bases in between. This CDR3 has 15 residues. Germline-derived CDR1 and CDR2 are KGHSH and LQKENI. At survey level, the immunoSEQ assay was run in its v3.0 version. This table comes from immunoSEQ multiplex PCR, and its TCRdb copy is limited to in-frame clones, with some not included. Seen here are some 25,000 clones, around 83% observed once, and the top ten hold about 4.6%. The TCR sequence derives from a man aged 18 to 29 with HIV. This sequence joins TRBV18 and TRBJ1-3; no clear D. This specimen consisted of unsorted PBMCs, obtained 3 years after starting antiretroviral therapy. CDR3 nucleotide sequence: TGTGCCAGCTCACCCCCGGGCCCCTCCGGAGACACCATATATTTT. Residues: CASSPPGPSGDTIYF.